The 12 T cell receptor beta chains presented below share a single source sample, sequenced in a study of T cell repertoires in cytomegalovirus infection. TCRdb fed the reads into MiXCR, producing one record per CDR3 protein. This table holds hundreds of thousands of distinct CDR3 sequences, about 11% found once. The specimen was PBMCs. The source is a human donor in good health (CMV status not recorded). Some clones in this sample may be carry-over from other donors' samples.

At least ten counts were recorded for this clonotype. V is TRBV18 and J is TRBJ2-1; D gene unclear. The germline V gene has CDR1 KGHSH and CDR2 LQKENI. The length of the CDR3 is 13 residues. V was clipped by 7 bases and J by 3 bases, with 10 bases between them. CDR3 protein: CASCPDDYNEQFF. The CDR3 region has the DNA TGTGCCAGCTGCCCGGACGACTACAATGAGCAGTTCTTC.

The chain carries TRBV2 and TRBJ1-6; D perhaps matches TRBD1 (6 bases). The germline gives CDR1 SNHLY, CDR2 FYNNEI. The CDR3 sequence is 15 residues long. Trimming left V 5 bases short and J 4 bases short, with 12 bases between. The DNA of the CDR3 is TGTGCCAGCAGTACTAACACAGGGTATAATTCACCCCTCCACTTT. This encodes CASSTNTGYNSPLHF.

This clonotype was counted ten times or more. The chain couples TRBV7-3 to TRBJ2-2, with 9 bases that match TRBD2. The CDR3 is 17 amino acids. Germline CDR1 and CDR2: SGHTA and FQGTGA. Trimming took 2 bases from V and 0 from J; bases not matched to a gene: 4. CDR3 region: CASSLAGGTANTGELFF. For the CDR3, the DNA is TGTGCCAGCAGCTTAGCGGGGGGGACAGCGAACACCGGGGAGCTGTTTTTT.

This clonotype occurred many times. The genes are TRBV12-3 or TRBV12-4 and TRBJ2-4; tentative D call: TRBD1 (5 bases). The V end lost 4 bases, the J end lost 7 bases, and 14 bases lay between the germline ends. The CDR3 contains 14 residues. The CDR3 protein is CASSSWGLGNIQYF. The CDR3 DNA reads as TGTGCCAGCAGTTCTTGGGGCCTTGGGAACATTCAGTACTTC.

In this sample, this clonotype turned up many times. This chain links TRBV11-2 with TRBJ2-3, with 10 bases fitting TRBD2. The germline gives CDR1 SGHAT, CDR2 FQNNGV. J lost 5 bases, V lost 0 bases, and 8 bases had no gene match. The CDR3 sequence is 17 residues long. The CDR3 here is CASSLDWLAGVIDTQYF. Written as DNA, the CDR3 is TGTGCCAGCAGCTTAGATTGGCTAGCGGGGGTGATAGATACGCAGTATTTT.

This clonotype was picked up many times. The chain recombines TRBV7-2 with TRBJ2-7; TRBD2 matches at 11 bases. The V gene end was trimmed by 1 base and the J gene end by 5 bases; junction bases not matched to a gene: 4. The germline V gene encodes CDR1 SGHTA and CDR2 FQGNSA. This CDR3 contains 15 residues. The CDR3 bases are TGTGCCAGCAGCTTAGGCCGGACTAGCGGGCACGAGCAGTACTTC. Its translation is CASSLGRTSGHEQYF.

This clonotype has a count of ten or more. The V gene is TRBV7-3, the J gene TRBJ2-1, with 8 bases aligning to TRBD2. Germline V lookup: CDR1 SGHTA, CDR2 FQGTGA. This CDR3 has 14 amino acids. Trimming removed 5 bases from V and 2 bases from J; junction bases left unmatched: 2. This chain's CDR3 is CASSLTSAYNEQFF. The CDR3 coding sequence is TGTGCCAGCAGCCTGACTAGCGCCTACAATGAGCAGTTCTTC.

This clonotype appeared a few times. The rearrangement links TRBV12-5 to TRBJ2-5; D remains ambiguous. From germline, CDR1 is LGHNT and CDR2 FRNRAP. The V and J ends lost 6 bases and 5 bases respectively, with 4 bases between them. CDR3 length: 10 amino acids. Here the CDR3 reads CASGTETQYF. CDR3 bases: TGTGCTAGTGGAACCGAGACCCAGTACTTC. Full variable domain (rest looked up from reference TRBV12-5 and TRBJ2-5): DARVTQTPRHKVTEMGQEVTMRCQPILGHNTVFWYRQTMMQGLELLAYFRNRAPLDDSGMPKDRFSAEMPDATLATLKIQPSEPRDSAVYFCASGTETQYFGPGTRLLVL.

V gene TRBV20-1 combines with J gene TRBJ1-2, with 8 bases fitting TRBD1. This CDR3 spans 12 amino acids. Germline V gene lookup returns CDR1 DFQATT and CDR2 SNEGSKA (reference sequence). Trimming took 7 bases from V and 7 from J; bases not matched to a gene: 8. The CDR3 here is CSVQTGEGGYTF. In DNA, the CDR3 is TGCAGTGTCCAGACAGGGGAGGGTGGCTACACCTTC.

This clonotype was recorded many times. The chain links TRBV7-9 to TRBJ2-2, with D possibly TRBD2 on 5 matching bases. Looked up from germline, CDR1 is SEHNR and CDR2 is FQNEAQ (reference sequence). V was pared by 1 base and J by 3 bases, with 12 bases between. The CDR3 covers 16 residues. The CDR3 here is CASSLGRHSYTGELFF. DNA of the CDR3: TGTGCCAGCAGCTTAGGGAGGCACAGCTACACCGGGGAGCTGTTTTTT.

This clonotype was seen a handful of times. The chain joins TRBV18 to TRBJ2-6; D gene uncertain. There are 15 residues in the CDR3. The ends were cut back, 0 bases at V and 5 bases at J, with 8 bases in the middle. The V gene's germline CDR1 is KGHSH and CDR2 LQKENI. As DNA, the CDR3 is TGTGCCAGCTCACCACCCGGGCAAAGGGCCAACGTCCTGACTTTC. Its translation: CASSPPGQRANVLTF.

Only a few counts were recorded for this clonotype. The genes are TRBV5-4 and TRBJ2-6, with D perhaps matching TRBD1 (5 bases). Per the germline V gene, CDR1 is SGHNT and CDR2 is YYREEE (reference sequence). V was cut by 1 base and J by 0 bases, with 20 bases left in between. This CDR3 is built from 20 residues. The CDR3 sequence is CASSLFSWLGQGSGANVLTF. Here the CDR3 DNA reads TGTGCCAGCAGCTTGTTTTCGTGGTTGGGGCAGGGCTCTGGGGCCAACGTCCTGACTTTC.